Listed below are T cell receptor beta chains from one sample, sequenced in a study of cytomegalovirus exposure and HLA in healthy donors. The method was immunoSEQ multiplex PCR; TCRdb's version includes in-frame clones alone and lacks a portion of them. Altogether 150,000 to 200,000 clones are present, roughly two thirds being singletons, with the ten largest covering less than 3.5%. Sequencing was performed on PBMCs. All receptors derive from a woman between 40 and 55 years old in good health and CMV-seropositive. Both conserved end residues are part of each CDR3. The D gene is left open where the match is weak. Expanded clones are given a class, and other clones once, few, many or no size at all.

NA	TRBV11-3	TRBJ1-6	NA	TGTGCCAGCAGCCTTGGTACAGGGTCACCCCTCCACTTT	CASSLGTGSPLHF
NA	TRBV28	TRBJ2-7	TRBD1	TGTGCCAGCAGTTTTGGACAGGGGAGTTACTACGAGCAGTACTTC	CASSFGQGSYYEQYF
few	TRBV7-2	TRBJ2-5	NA	TGTGCCAGCAGCTTAAAAGGCGGGCCATCTTGGACCCAGTACTTC	CASSLKGGPSWTQYF
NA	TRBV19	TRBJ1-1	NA	TGTGCCAGTAGCCAGGTACGGACTGAAGCTTTCTTT	CASSQVRTEAFF
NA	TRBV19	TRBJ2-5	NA	TGTGCCAGTAGGCAAACAGGGATCGAGACCCAGTACTTC	CASRQTGIETQYF
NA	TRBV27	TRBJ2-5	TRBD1	TGTGCCAGCAGTTTACATGGGACAGGTCGGACCCAGTACTTC	CASSLHGTGRTQYF
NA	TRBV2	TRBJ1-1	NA	TGTGCCAGCAGTGAACAGAACACTGAAGCTTTCTTT	CASSEQNTEAFF
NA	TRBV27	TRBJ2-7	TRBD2	TGTGCCAGCAGCAGAACTAGCGCAAGCTCCTACGAGCAGTACTTC	CASSRTSASSYEQYF
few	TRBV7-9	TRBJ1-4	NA	TGTGCCAGCAGCCGGGGGGGGGAAAAACTGTTTTTT	CASSRGGEKLFF
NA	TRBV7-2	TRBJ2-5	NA	TGTGCCAGCAGGAGACAGCGCCAAGAGACCCAGTACTTC	CASRRQRQETQYF
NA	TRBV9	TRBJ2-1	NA	TGTGCCAGCAGCGGCTCAACGGAGAGGTATGTGTATGAGCAGTTCTTC	CASSGSTERYVYEQFF
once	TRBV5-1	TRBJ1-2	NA	TGCGCCAGCAACTTTGACAGAGACTATGGCTACACCTTC	CASNFDRDYGYTF
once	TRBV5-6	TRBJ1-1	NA	TGTGCCAGCACCCTTATGAACACTGAAGCTTTCTTT	CASTLMNTEAFF
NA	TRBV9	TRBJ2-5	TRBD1	TGTGCCAGCAGCGTAGGAACAGGGGGACTGAAAGAGACCCAGTACTTC	CASSVGTGGLKETQYF